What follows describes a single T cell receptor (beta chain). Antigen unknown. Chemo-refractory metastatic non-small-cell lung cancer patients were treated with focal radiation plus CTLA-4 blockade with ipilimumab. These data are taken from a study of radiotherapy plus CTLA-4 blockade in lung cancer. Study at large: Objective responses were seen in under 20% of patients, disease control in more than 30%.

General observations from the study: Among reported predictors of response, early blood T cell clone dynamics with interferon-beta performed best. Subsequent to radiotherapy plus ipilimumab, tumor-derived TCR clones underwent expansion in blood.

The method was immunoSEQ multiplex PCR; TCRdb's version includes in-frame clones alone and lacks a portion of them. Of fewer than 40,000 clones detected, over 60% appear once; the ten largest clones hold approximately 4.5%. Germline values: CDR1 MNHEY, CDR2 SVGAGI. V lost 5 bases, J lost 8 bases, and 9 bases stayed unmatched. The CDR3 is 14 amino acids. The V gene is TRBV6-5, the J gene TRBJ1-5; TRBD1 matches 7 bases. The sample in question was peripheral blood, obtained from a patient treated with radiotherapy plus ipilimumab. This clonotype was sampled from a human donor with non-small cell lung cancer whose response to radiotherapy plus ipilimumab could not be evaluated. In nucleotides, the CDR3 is TGTGCCAGCAGTAGTTCAGGGGGTCTGAAGCCCCAGCATTTT. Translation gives CASSSSGGLKPQHF.